This T cell receptor beta chain was sequenced during a study of blood T cell repertoires in COVID-19. Assay: immunoSEQ multiplex PCR; the TCRdb copy retains only in-frame clones and omits some. The sample comprises 100,000 to 150,000 clones, about 85% of which are singletons, and 6.6% rests with the top ten. Sequenced material: peripheral blood. The receptor's source is an elderly man with active or convalescent COVID-19.

CDR3 residues: CASRGLAGLTDTQYF. CDR3 DNA sequence: TGTGCCAGCAGGGGACTAGCGGGGTTAACAGATACGCAGTATTTT. The chain joins TRBV7-2 to TRBJ2-3; 13 positions agree with TRBD2. Germline V gene lookup returns CDR1 SGHTA and CDR2 FQGNSA. The junction had 3 bases not matched to a gene; V was cut back by 6 bases and J by 3 bases. The length of the CDR3 is 15 residues.